The 32 T cell receptor beta chains reported below all come from one sample, sequenced in a study of blood T cells in healthy people across ages. With a J-beta primer mix and a sample-barcoded 5' primer, a second PCR ran 7 to 11 cycles. MiXCR, applied by TCRdb to the 5' RACE reads, yields one record per CDR3 protein. The sample lists about 1.7 million distinct CDR3 sequences; over 25% were seen once. What was sequenced was blood. The receptors were gathered from a woman in her thirties in good health.

The chain joins TRBV14 to TRBJ1-2; a weak D match, TRBD1 (5 bases). Germline V gives CDR1 SGHDN, CDR2 FVKESK. The length of the CDR3 is 13 residues. V lost 0 bases, J lost 8 bases, and 10 bases lay in between. The CDR3 nucleotides are TGTGCCAGCAGCCAAGATTCAGGGTTCGGCTACACCTTC. This codes for CASSQDSGFGYTF.

The V and J genes are TRBV29-1 and TRBJ2-3; no clear D gene. CDR1 and CDR2 from the germline V gene are SQVTM and ANQGSEA. This CDR3 is 13 amino acids long. The V gene lost 7 bases and the J gene lost 4 bases, with 15 bases spanning the gap. The CDR3 DNA sequence: TGCAGCGCGTGGCCCCAGTGGGCAGATACGCAGTATTTT. Protein: CSAWPQWADTQYF.

Many counts were recorded for this clonotype. The chain couples TRBV14 to TRBJ2-7; no reliable D call. The CDR3 is 15 amino acids. Trimming removed 4 bases at V and 2 bases at J, with 15 bases between. Germline lookup yields CDR1 SGHDN and CDR2 FVKESK. The CDR3 spells CASSRGLSAAYEQYF. The CDR3 region has the DNA TGTGCCAGCAGCCGTGGCCTCTCCGCCGCCTACGAGCAGTACTTC.

There are many counts of this clonotype. The chain joins TRBV20-1 to TRBJ2-3; 7 nucleotides match TRBD2. Germline-derived CDR1 and CDR2 are DFQATT and SNEGSKA (reference sequence). V lost 1 base and J lost 3; bases outside the gene matches: 1. This CDR3 is built from 13 residues. CDR3 sequence (DNA): TGCAGTGCTAGAGGGGGACTAACAGATACGCAGTATTTT. Its protein product is CSARGGLTDTQYF.

CDR3 in DNA: TGCAGCGCGACGGTCGGGGGAGACAGCGGAGCTTTCTTT. Amino acids: CSATVGGDSGAFF. The genes are TRBV29-1 and TRBJ1-1; tentatively, D is TRBD1 (5 bases). Germline CDR1 SQVTM, CDR2 ANQGSEA. The CDR3 extends over 13 amino acids. Trimming left V 7 bases short and J 10 bases short, with 22 bases between.

The J gene is TRBJ2-7, the V gene TRBV6-2 or TRBV6-3; D is unclear. Germline V gene data show CDR1 as MNHEY and CDR2 as SVGEGT. The germline V and J ends were trimmed by 6 bases and 3 bases, with 15 bases remaining between them. The CDR3 spans 14 residues. The CDR3 region has the DNA TGTGCCAGCAGCCTATATTTGGTCGGCTACGAGCAGTACTTC. Protein: CASSLYLVGYEQYF.

The chain carries TRBV10-2 and TRBJ2-3; D unclear. CDR1 WSHSY and CDR2 SAAADI come from the germline V gene. The germline V and J ends were trimmed by 5 bases and 1 base, with 10 bases remaining between them. The CDR3 length is 14 residues. CDR3 sequence reads: CASSSFSGTDTQYF. Written as DNA, the CDR3 is TGCGCCAGCAGTAGCTTTTCTGGCACAGATACGCAGTATTTT.

In its sample, this clonotype was seen many times. For the CDR3, the DNA is TGCAGCGCAGCTGATGGAATTAACTATGGCTACACCTTC. Its protein product is CSAADGINYGYTF. J is TRBJ1-2 and V is TRBV29-1; D gene unclear. CDR3 length equals 13 residues. Trimming stripped 7 bases from V and 1 base from J, with 13 bases between. Germline values: CDR1 SQVTM, CDR2 ANQGSEA.

As for this clonotype: The conserved phenylalanine or tryptophan normally closing the CDR3 is absent here, so this likely arose from a read error. The chain recombines TRBV20-1 with TRBJ1-6, with D unclear. Trimming cost V 1 base and J 7 bases, with 11 bases left between them. The CDR3 loop spans 14 amino acids. Germline V gene lookup returns CDR1 DFQATT and CDR2 SNEGSKA (reference sequence). CDR3 in DNA: TGCAGTGCTAGAGTACCGGGGTTCAATTCACCCCTCCACTAT. It encodes CSARVPGFNSPLHY.

V usage is TRBV5-1 and J usage is TRBJ1-2; maybe TRBD1 (6 bases). Germline V gene data show CDR1 as SGHRS and CDR2 as YFSETQ. Trimming stripped 5 bases from V and 8 bases from J, with 16 bases between. The CDR3 runs to 13 residues. CDR3 sequence reads: CASRPPGEGGYTF. The DNA of the CDR3 is TGCGCCAGCAGACCCCCAGGGGAGGGCGGCTACACCTTC.

This clonotype has a handful of counts. This chain connects TRBV20-1 to TRBJ2-7; 9 nucleotides agree with TRBD2. The trim removed 2 bases at V and 1 base at J, leaving 3 bases unmatched. The CDR3 consists of 14 residues. Germline CDR1 and CDR2: DFQATT and SNEGSKA (reference sequence). The CDR3 nucleotides are TGCAGTGCTAGATCGACTAGCGGTTCCTACGAGCAGTACTTC. As protein: CSARSTSGSYEQYF.

This rearrangement joins TRBV6-6 to TRBJ2-5, with D perhaps TRBD1 or TRBD2 (5 bases each). Trimming took off 7 bases at V and 0 bases at J, with 12 bases between the two ends. There are 14 residues in the CDR3. CDR1 and CDR2 (germline): MNHNY, SVGAGI (reference sequence). The CDR3 sequence: CASKPGTHQETQYF. The CDR3 bases are TGTGCCAGCAAGCCAGGGACCCACCAAGAGACCCAGTACTTC.

The chain joins TRBV12-3 or TRBV12-4 to TRBJ1-4; D gene unclear. The CDR3 consists of 13 residues. Trimming stripped 8 bases from V and 8 bases from J, with 15 bases between. CDR3 in DNA: TGTGCCAGCCGTCAAGACCCGGGGGAAAAACTGTTTTTT. Protein product: CASRQDPGEKLFF.

This clonotype was counted a few times. A much bigger clone sits one base away, suggesting this may be a read error. The CDR3 does not end in the conserved phenylalanine or tryptophan, so this is likely a read error. The genes are TRBV12-3 or TRBV12-4 and TRBJ1-4; perhaps TRBD1 as D (6 bases). The CDR3 extends over 14 amino acids. The V and J ends lost 6 bases and 4 bases respectively, with 12 bases between them. CDR3: CASRTGLGNEKLFL. CDR3 nucleotides: TGTGCCAGCAGAACAGGGTTGGGTAATGAAAAACTGTTTTTG.

The J gene is TRBJ2-1, the V gene TRBV4-2; weak D call: TRBD2 (6 bases). CDR3 size: 16 residues. Per the germline V gene, CDR1 is LGHNA and CDR2 is YNFKEQ. V lost 0 bases and J 2 bases, leaving 11 bases between the germline ends. CDR3 nucleotide sequence: TGTGCCAGCAGCCAAGAGGCGGGCGGGGCCTACAATGAGCAGTTCTTC. Translating gives CASSQEAGGAYNEQFF.

CDR3 residues: CASSLRGPMNTEAFF. The CDR3 DNA sequence: TGCGCCAGCAGCTTACGGGGACCTATGAACACTGAAGCTTTCTTT. This chain connects TRBV4-1 to TRBJ1-1, with TRBD1 as a possible D gene (5 bases). The V and J ends lost 5 bases and 0 bases respectively, with 13 bases between them. CDR1 MGHRA and CDR2 YSYEKL come from the germline V gene. This CDR3 has 15 residues.

This clonotype was detected only a few times. The chain couples TRBV18 to TRBJ2-3; D assignment may be TRBD1 or TRBD2 (5 bases each). Germline V gene sequence: CDR1 KGHSH, CDR2 LQKENI. Between the trimmed V and J ends, which lost 3 bases and 14 bases, there was a span of 18 bases. The CDR3 loop spans 13 amino acids. CDR3 sequence reads: CASSPESWDLRYF. For the CDR3, the DNA is TGTGCCAGCTCACCGGAGTCTTGGGACCTCCGGTATTTT.

The sample holds a few counts of this clonotype. V gene TRBV5-1 combines with J gene TRBJ2-1; TRBD2 matches 10 bases. V trimming: 0 bases; J trimming: 0 bases; junction bases outside the gene matches: 6. Germline V gene sequence: CDR1 SGHRS, CDR2 YFSETQ. The CDR3 spans 18 residues. CDR3 DNA sequence: TGCGCCAGCAGCTTGGGCCTCCTAGCGGGGGTCTCCTACAATGAGCAGTTCTTC. Residues: CASSLGLLAGVSYNEQFF.

In this sample, this clonotype turned up a few times. This rearrangement joins TRBV14 to TRBJ1-6; D is undetermined. The CDR3 runs to 13 residues. The V gene lost 11 bases and the J gene lost 10 bases, with 18 bases spanning the gap. In germline, CDR1 is SGHDN, CDR2 FVKESK. CDR3 DNA sequence: TGTGCCGGCCAAAGGGCCCCGGTCTCACCCCTCCACTTT. It codes for CAGQRAPVSPLHF.

This chain joins TRBV25-1 and TRBJ1-4; D perhaps matches TRBD1 (5 bases). V gave up 8 bases and J gave up 5 bases, with 9 bases separating them. The CDR3 is made up of 12 amino acids. Germline CDR1 reads MGHDK; CDR2 reads SYGVNS. CDR3 bases: TGTGCCAGCCGGGACCAGAATGAAAAACTGTTTTTT. Protein: CASRDQNEKLFF.

This clonotype turned up a few times. The V and J genes are TRBV29-1 and TRBJ1-1; 9 nucleotides match TRBD1. Looked up from germline, CDR1 is SQVTM and CDR2 is ANQGSEA. V lost 0 bases to trimming and J lost 0 bases; unmatched junction nucleotides: 2. This CDR3 is 15 amino acids long. The CDR3: CSVEEGTGMNTEAFF. CDR3 DNA sequence: TGCAGCGTTGAAGAAGGGACAGGGATGAACACTGAAGCTTTCTTT.

The chain has TRBV23-1 and TRBJ2-3; D possibly uses TRBD1 or TRBD2 (5 bases each). TRBV23-1 falls under the ORF class, with uncertain function. The ends were cut back, 6 bases at V and 1 base at J, with 14 bases in the middle. There are 15 residues in the CDR3. The CDR3 bases are TGCGCCAGCAGCCTACAGGACTGTGGCACAGATACGCAGTATTTT. It specifies CASSLQDCGTDTQYF.

CDR3 sequence reads: CSATDRVDSFSYEQYF. In nucleotides, the CDR3 is TGCAGTGCTACGGACAGGGTGGACAGTTTCTCCTACGAGCAGTACTTC. This chain uses TRBV20-1 with TRBJ2-7, with 8 bases aligning to TRBD1. CDR3 length equals 16 residues. J lost 0 bases, V lost 4 bases, and 11 bases had no gene match. CDR1 is DFQATT, CDR2 SNEGSKA, per germline (reference sequence).

This clonotype was seen ten or more times. The chain joins TRBV7-9 to TRBJ2-7; maybe TRBD2 (6 bases). CDR1 is SEHNR, CDR2 FQNEAQ, per germline (reference sequence). The CDR3 sequence is 14 residues long. Trimming shortened V by 1 base and J by 4 bases, and 11 bases separated the two germline ends. For the CDR3, the DNA is TGTGCCAGCAGCTTAGGTCGTAGCGGATACGAGCAGTACTTC. Translating it yields CASSLGRSGYEQYF.

In regard to this clonotype: Germline and junction disagree at one end, which may indicate a read error. V and J are TRBV5-5 and TRBJ2-1; 8 nucleotides agree with TRBD2. This CDR3 is built from 13 residues. Germline V gene sequence: CDR1 SGHKS, CDR2 YYEKEE (reference sequence). CDR3 residues: CASSLRPGRERFF. The CDR3, as DNA: TGTGCCAGCAGCTTGCGTCCCGGGAGGGAGCGGTTCTTC.

The chain uses TRBV6-2 or TRBV6-3 and TRBJ2-1, with TRBD2 as a possible D gene (7 bases). V was cut by 6 bases and J by 9 bases, with 21 bases left in between. CDR1 is MNHEY and CDR2 is SVGEGT in the germline V gene. This CDR3 contains 15 residues. CDR3 sequence reads: CASSEGGTLPFEQFF. CDR3 sequence (DNA): TGTGCCAGCAGCGAGGGGGGGACCCTTCCTTTTGAGCAGTTCTTC.

The chain uses TRBV5-6 and TRBJ2-7; 8 bases are shared with TRBD1. V trimming: 4 bases; J trimming: 4 bases; junction bases outside the gene matches: 10. Germline loops: CDR1 SGHDT, CDR2 YYEEEE. The CDR3 sequence is 15 residues long. CDR3 sequence (DNA): TGTGCCAGCAGCCGCCCGGACAGGGAATTGTACGAGCAGTACTTC. Its protein product is CASSRPDRELYEQYF.

This clonotype was found a few times. The chain uses TRBV6-5 and TRBJ2-3, with D uncertain. The CDR3 sequence is 15 residues long. Germline CDR1 is MNHEY and CDR2 is SVGAGI. Trimming pared 6 bases from V and 0 bases from J, leaving 13 bases between. In nucleotides, the CDR3 is TGTGCCAGCAGAAACGAGGTGTCTAGCACAGATACGCAGTATTTT. It is translated as CASRNEVSSTDTQYF.

This clonotype was seen a handful of times. The CDR3 bases are TGTGCCAGTCAACCCGGACTCCGGGCCGACGCTAGCGAAGCTTTCTTT. Translated, it gives CASQPGLRADASEAFF. The chain recombines TRBV25-1 with TRBJ1-1; no clear D. From germline, CDR1 is MGHDK and CDR2 SYGVNS. Deletions cut 9 bases from V and 8 bases from J, with 28 bases between. The CDR3 runs to 16 residues. The variable domain in full, completed from reference TRBV25-1 and TRBJ1-1, reads EADIYQTPRYLVIGTGKKITLECSQTMGHDKMYWYQQDPGMELHLIHYSYGVNSTEKGDLSSESTVSRIRTEHFPLTLESARPSHTSQYLCASQPGLRADASEAFFGQGTRLTVV.

This clonotype came up many times. The V and J genes are TRBV20-1 and TRBJ2-1; D remains ambiguous. The CDR3 runs 13 residues. Trimming removed 3 bases from V and 4 bases from J, with 10 bases in between. The V gene's germline CDR1 is DFQATT and CDR2 SNEGSKA (reference sequence). The chain's CDR3 is CSASIGRYNEQFF. The DNA of the CDR3 is TGCAGTGCTAGCATCGGCAGGTACAATGAGCAGTTCTTC.

This sequence joins TRBV5-1 and TRBJ1-6; no firm D call. The CDR3 covers 16 residues. Trimming stripped 0 bases from V and 0 bases from J, with 7 bases between. Per germline, CDR1 SGHRS and CDR2 YFSETQ. The CDR3 loop reads CASSLATSSYNSPLHF. The DNA of the CDR3 is TGCGCCAGCAGCTTGGCCACGAGCTCCTATAATTCACCCCTCCACTTT.

As to this clonotype: This may stem from a read error, because a much larger clone lies one nucleotide away. The gene calls are TRBV5-1 and TRBJ2-7; D is unresolved. The CDR3 has 13 residues. CDR1 is SGHRS and CDR2 is YFSETQ in the germline V gene. CDR3 bases: TGCGCCAGCGGCTTGCCTGGAGCCTACGAGCAGTACTTC. This sequence encodes CASGLPGAYEQYF.